This is a list of T cell receptor beta chains from one sample in a study of blood T cell repertoires in COVID-19. Only in-frame clones appear in the TCRdb table, and some are missing; sequencing was by immunoSEQ multiplex PCR. The sample includes fewer than 200,000 clones, around 90% of them seen just once. Specimen: peripheral blood. Every receptor here comes from a man aged 50 to 59 with acute or convalescent COVID-19. CDR3s include the opening cysteine and the closing phenylalanine or tryptophan. The listing skips clone size in some rows; elsewhere it reads once, few, many or a size class.

clone size	CDR3 length	J gene	V gene	CDR3 protein
NA	13	TRBJ2-7	TRBV18	CASSPPQVYEQYF
NA	13	TRBJ1-2	TRBV7-9	CASSPGQDYGYTF
NA	13	TRBJ2-1	TRBV7-2	CASRGGTVGEQFF
NA	13	TRBJ2-7	TRBV28	CASAAGGSYEQYF
NA	13	TRBJ1-2	TRBV3-1/TRBV3-2	CASSRTGGDGYTF
NA	14	TRBJ2-2	TRBV7-9	CASSFSGAGGELFF
once	15	TRBJ2-1	TRBV4-2	CASSQPGTAGDEQFF
once	12	TRBJ2-1	TRBV12-3/TRBV12-4	CASSQLRGEQFF
NA	16	TRBJ2-2	TRBV6-1	CASSVLAGGGTGELFF
NA	16	TRBJ2-2	TRBV7-2	CASSRLAGAATGELFF
NA	16	TRBJ2-3	TRBV7-2	CASSLALAGGTDTQYF
once	16	TRBJ1-4	TRBV4-1	CASSQRHSSTNEKLFF
NA	14	TRBJ2-3	TRBV13	CASSLEGVPDTQYF
NA	18	TRBJ1-6	TRBV4-2	CASSRKIPTAGYNSPLHF
once	18	TRBJ1-5	TRBV6-2/TRBV6-3	CASSYSLLASDSNQPQHF
NA	12	TRBJ2-1	TRBV13	CASSSWDSEQFF
NA	15	TRBJ2-5	TRBV24-1	CATSDLQQGLETQYF
NA	12	TRBJ2-7	TRBV11-2	CASSLSPDEQYF
NA	15	TRBJ2-1	TRBV7-2	CASSLGLAGGHEQFF
many	18	TRBJ2-3	TRBV7-9	CASSWRLAGGLHTDTQYF
few	12	TRBJ1-2	TRBV29-1	CSVEGGAYGYTF
once	15	TRBJ1-1	TRBV15	CATSSSDRANTEAFF
NA	13	TRBJ2-3	TRBV19	CASSPGRADTQYF
NA	16	TRBJ1-2	TRBV6-5	CASSFLQGAWNYGYTF
NA	14	TRBJ2-1	TRBV25-1	CASSLSGGHNEQFF
once	16	TRBJ1-2	TRBV19	CASRTPSTGDLRGYTF
NA	13	TRBJ1-2	TRBV11-2	CASSLVRGDGYTF
NA	18	TRBJ1-5	TRBV6-2/TRBV6-3	CASSRSFPRGYSNQPQHF
NA	12	TRBJ1-2	TRBV25-1	CASTRSGYDYTF
few	14	TRBJ1-5	TRBV28	CASTRQGNNQPQHF
NA	14	TRBJ2-1	TRBV27	CASYRRRTDNEQFF
NA	16	TRBJ2-3	TRBV11-2	CASSHRRDSQTDTQYF
NA	15	TRBJ2-6	TRBV10-3	CAISGESSGANVLTF
NA	13	TRBJ1-1	TRBV3-1/TRBV3-2	CASSQVAGDEAFF
NA	16	TRBJ2-2	TRBV29-1	CSVDGGLAGDTGELFF
NA	13	TRBJ1-2	TRBV6-6	CASSPPGFDGYTF
NA	15	TRBJ2-2	TRBV7-2	CASRKGATRTGELFF
NA	14	TRBJ2-3	TRBV6-5	CASAPTGATDTQYF
NA	13	TRBJ2-5	TRBV12-3/TRBV12-4	CASSWEAGETQYF
few	15	TRBJ2-7	TRBV19	CASSHPGQTFGEQYF
NA	14	TRBJ2-7	TRBV19	CASCQTGETYEQYF
NA	15	TRBJ1-5	TRBV19	CASSIRDRDNQPQHF